The 30 T cell receptor beta chains reported below all come from one sample, sequenced in a study of blood T cell repertoires in COVID-19. Assay used: immunoSEQ multiplex PCR; TCRdb lists only in-frame clones, some missing. This table has 20,000 to 25,000 clones, around 86% appearing once. Sample: peripheral blood. These TCRs come from a man aged 45-65 years with active COVID-19.

This chain links TRBV6-2 or TRBV6-3 with TRBJ2-7, with D unclear. In germline, CDR1 is MNHEY, CDR2 SVGEGT. There are 15 residues in the CDR3. Between the trimmed V and J ends, which lost 2 bases and 2 bases, there was a span of 13 bases. CDR3 amino acids: CASSYVGSQAYEQYF. The CDR3 coding sequence is TGTGCCAGCAGTTACGTTGGCAGCCAGGCCTACGAGCAGTACTTC.

The chain employs TRBV6-5 and TRBJ1-2; TRBD1 is a possible D gene (5 bases). CDR3 length equals 12 residues. V was shortened by 6 bases and J by 5 bases, with 10 bases between the two germline ends. Germline lookup yields CDR1 MNHEY and CDR2 SVGAGI. CDR3 sequence reads: CASSSGGYGYTF. In DNA form, the CDR3 reads TGTGCCAGCAGCTCCGGGGGATATGGCTACACCTTC.

The chain combines TRBV4-1 with TRBJ1-1; the D gene is possibly TRBD1 (6 bases). V lost 0 bases and J lost 4, with 12 bases in between. CDR1 and CDR2 (germline): MGHRA, YSYEKL. There are 15 residues in the CDR3. CDR3 in DNA: TGCGCCAGCAGCCAAGATTACAGGGCGGTCACTGAAGCTTTCTTT. It yields the protein CASSQDYRAVTEAFF.

The gene calls are TRBV5-5 and TRBJ1-2; 7 nucleotides align to TRBD1. The CDR3 consists of 14 residues. CDR1 and CDR2 from the germline V gene are SGHKS and YYEKEE (reference sequence). Trimming removed 6 bases from V and 4 bases from J; junction bases left unmatched: 9. In nucleotides, the CDR3 is TGTGCCAGCAATGAGGGGGCGCTTGGCTATGGCTACACCTTC. Its protein is CASNEGALGYGYTF.

This clone was seen once. This rearrangement joins TRBV5-1 to TRBJ2-3; 14 bases are a match to TRBD2. Unmatched junction bases numbered 0, after V lost 0 bases and J lost 3 bases. CDR1 is SGHRS and CDR2 is YFSETQ in the germline V gene. The CDR3 is made up of 16 amino acids. CDR3 residues: CASSLGLAGGTDTQYF. DNA for the CDR3: TGCGCCAGCAGCTTGGGACTAGCGGGGGGGACAGATACGCAGTATTTT.

The chain uses TRBV7-2 and TRBJ2-7, with TRBD2 matching 13 bases. The CDR3 has 18 amino acids. V lost 4 bases to trimming and J lost 8 bases; unmatched junction nucleotides: 17. The V gene's germline CDR1 is SGHTA and CDR2 FQGNSA. The CDR3 DNA reads TGTGCCAGCAGCTCAAGAATTGGGGGGACTAGCGGGGCTACGAAGCAGTACTTC. Protein product: CASSSRIGGTSGATKQYF.

The genes are TRBV5-1 and TRBJ1-5; 9 positions match TRBD1. This CDR3 is 12 amino acids long. The J segment lost 5 bases and the V segment lost 8 bases, leaving 2 bases of the junction unmatched. Germline assignment: CDR1 SGHRS and CDR2 YFSETQ. In DNA form, the CDR3 reads TGCGCCAGAAGACAGGGGGATCAGCCCCAGCATTTT. Translated: CARRQGDQPQHF.

The chain employs TRBV3-1 (or the pseudogene TRBV3-2) and TRBJ2-3; the match to TRBD2 covers 10 bases. The CDR3 is made up of 15 amino acids. CDR1 LGHDT and CDR2 YNNKEL come from the germline V gene (reference sequence). V shed 4 bases, J shed 4 bases, and the junction held 5 bases outside the gene matches. The CDR3 DNA sequence: TGTGCCAGCAGCCCTGGACTAGCGGTGGCAGATACGCAGTATTTT. It is translated as CASSPGLAVADTQYF.

The V and J genes are TRBV12-5 and TRBJ1-1; D remains ambiguous. V lost 5 bases to trimming and J lost 1 base, with 14 bases between them. The germline V gene encodes CDR1 LGHNT and CDR2 FRNRAP. This CDR3 region has 15 residues. This CDR3 is CASGLGLSSNTEAFF. CDR3 DNA: TGTGCTAGTGGTCTGGGCCTATCTTCGAACACTGAAGCTTTCTTT.

The chain couples TRBV18 to TRBJ1-6, with 8 bases that match TRBD1. This CDR3 region has 14 residues. The V gene end was trimmed by 6 bases and the J gene end by 7 bases; junction bases not matched to a gene: 5. The V gene's germline CDR1 is KGHSH and CDR2 LQKENI. CDR3 region: CASSGDRTNSPLHF. CDR3 coding DNA: TGTGCCAGCTCCGGGGACAGGACGAATTCACCCCTCCACTTT.

The V call is TRBV27, the J call TRBJ2-3, with D perhaps TRBD1 (5 bases). The V gene lost 5 bases and the J gene lost 7 bases, with 16 bases spanning the gap. The length of the CDR3 is 14 residues. In germline, CDR1 is MNHEY, CDR2 SMNVEV (reference sequence). CDR3 nucleotides: TGTGCCAGCAGTCCAACTCAGGGTACAAATACGCAGTATTTT. Translating it yields CASSPTQGTNTQYF.

V usage is TRBV4-1 and J usage is TRBJ1-1; 7 bases map to TRBD1. V lost 7 bases and J lost 4; bases outside the gene matches: 6. Germline V gene lookup returns CDR1 MGHRA and CDR2 YSYEKL. CDR3 length: 13 amino acids. For the CDR3, the DNA is TGCGCCAGCAAGAACAGGGGCGCCACTGAAGCTTTCTTT. This encodes CASKNRGATEAFF.

This chain links TRBV3-1 (or the pseudogene TRBV3-2) with TRBJ2-2; 10 bases are a match to TRBD1. Germline values: CDR1 LGHDT, CDR2 YNNKEL (reference sequence). This CDR3 comprises 16 residues. V lost 6 bases and J lost 5; bases outside the gene matches: 9. The chain's CDR3 is CASRTSGQGRTGELFF. The CDR3, as DNA: TGTGCCAGCAGAACATCGGGACAGGGGCGAACCGGGGAGCTGTTTTTT.

The chain is built from TRBV7-3 and TRBJ2-4; D might be TRBD1 (5 bases). From germline, CDR1 is SGHTA and CDR2 FQGTGA. Trimming removed 0 bases from V and 1 base from J, with 13 bases in between. The CDR3 covers 17 residues. The CDR3 protein is CASSLTGRDTAKNIQYF. CDR3 coding DNA: TGTGCCAGCAGCTTAACCGGCAGGGATACTGCCAAAAACATTCAGTACTTC.

The chain links TRBV12-3 or TRBV12-4 to TRBJ1-3; 7 positions agree with TRBD1. Trimming removed 3 bases from V and 4 bases from J; junction bases left unmatched: 0. The CDR3 consists of 13 residues. The CDR3 DNA follows: TGTGCCAGCAGTTTGGGACAGGGAAACACCATATATTTT. This codes for CASSLGQGNTIYF.

The genes are TRBV12-5 and TRBJ2-5; no clear D. Trimming shortened V by 1 base and J by 2 bases, and 8 bases separated the two germline ends. Germline CDR1 and CDR2: LGHNT and FRNRAP. This CDR3 is built from 14 residues. The CDR3 is CASGLGLWQETQYF. In nucleotides, the CDR3 is TGTGCTAGTGGTTTGGGACTGTGGCAAGAGACCCAGTACTTC.

The CDR3 nucleotides read TGCGCCAGCAGCCAAGAAGCAGGGAGGACCTACGAGCAGTACTTC. Protein: CASSQEAGRTYEQYF. The chain combines TRBV4-1 with TRBJ2-7; tentative D call: TRBD2 (6 bases). The V end lost 0 bases, the J end lost 2 bases, and 11 bases lay between the germline ends. The CDR3 consists of 15 residues. CDR1 is MGHRA, CDR2 YSYEKL, per germline.

This chain uses TRBV5-4 with TRBJ1-1; no clear D. V dropped 1 base and J dropped 1 base, with 8 bases sitting between them. The CDR3 is made up of 14 amino acids. The V gene's germline CDR1 is SGHNT and CDR2 YYREEE (reference sequence). This CDR3 is CASSLPRQNTEAFF. CDR3 in DNA: TGTGCCAGCAGCTTGCCGCGACAGAACACTGAAGCTTTCTTT. Supplemented by reference TRBV5-4 and TRBJ1-1, the full variable domain reads ETGVTQSPTHLIKTRGQQVTLRCSSQSGHNTVSWYQQALGQGPQFIFQYYREEENGRGNFPPRFSGLQFPNYSSELNVNALELDDSALYLCASSLPRQNTEAFFGQGTRLTVV.

The chain uses TRBV3-1 (or the pseudogene TRBV3-2) and TRBJ1-2; D perhaps matches TRBD1 (6 bases). Germline CDR1 is LGHDT and CDR2 is YNNKEL (reference sequence). This CDR3 has 15 residues. V lost 3 bases and J lost 3, with 14 bases in between. The CDR3 DNA follows: TGTGCCAGCAGCCATGCTTACAGGGTGGACTATGGCTACACCTTC. Residues: CASSHAYRVDYGYTF.

The rearrangement joins TRBV6-5 to TRBJ2-7, with TRBD2 matching 7 bases. This CDR3 is built from 14 residues. V dropped 2 bases and J dropped 0; count of bases not matched to a gene: 1. Germline V gene sequence: CDR1 MNHEY, CDR2 SVGAGI. This CDR3 reads CASSYRGDSYEQYF. CDR3 in DNA: TGTGCCAGCAGTTACCGGGGGGACTCCTACGAGCAGTACTTC.

The chain employs TRBV2 and TRBJ1-1; weak D call: TRBD1 (5 bases). Trimming cost V 4 bases and J 3 bases, with 12 bases left between them. Germline V gene data show CDR1 as SNHLY and CDR2 as FYNNEI. This CDR3 contains 14 residues. CDR3 loop: CASSAQGLDTEAFF. The CDR3 nucleotides are TGTGCCAGCAGTGCCCAGGGCTTGGACACTGAAGCTTTCTTT.

The V and J genes are TRBV30 and TRBJ1-6; D possibly corresponds to TRBD1 (5 bases). CDR1 is GTSNPN, CDR2 SVGIG, per germline (reference sequence). V lost 1 base and J lost 4, with 23 bases in between. CDR3 length: 19 amino acids. CDR3 region: CAWSALGGKQNLYNSPLHF. In DNA, the CDR3 is TGTGCCTGGAGTGCCTTGGGGGGGAAGCAGAACCTTTATAATTCACCCCTCCACTTT.

This clone has only a few counts. This chain connects TRBV9 to TRBJ2-7, with 10 nucleotides matching TRBD1. Germline loops: CDR1 SGDLS, CDR2 YYNGEE. V lost 2 bases, J lost 5 bases, and 13 bases stayed unmatched. The CDR3 extends over 17 amino acids. CDR3 sequence: CASSVAVQTGGKDEQYF. The CDR3 bases are TGTGCCAGCAGCGTGGCCGTTCAGACAGGGGGCAAGGACGAGCAGTACTTC.

The gene calls are TRBV2 and TRBJ2-3; 9 positions match TRBD2. CDR1 and CDR2 (germline): SNHLY, FYNNEI. Germline trimming cut 2 bases from V and 2 bases from J; bases unmatched to any gene: 8. This CDR3 has 17 residues. CDR3 sequence: CASSETLAGLDTDTQYF. DNA for the CDR3: TGTGCCAGCAGTGAAACGCTAGCGGGGCTTGACACAGATACGCAGTATTTT.

This clone has just one count. V and J are TRBV6-2 or TRBV6-3 and TRBJ2-1; D ambiguous. The CDR3 sequence is 14 residues long. Trimming took off 6 bases at V and 5 bases at J, with 14 bases between the two ends. Germline V gives CDR1 MNHEY, CDR2 SVGEGT. The CDR3: CASSRVIRDNEQFF. Here the CDR3 DNA reads TGTGCCAGCAGCCGAGTAATACGAGACAATGAGCAGTTCTTC.

This clone was seen a single time. The chain combines TRBV29-1 with TRBJ2-7; 7 bases fit TRBD1. V lost 4 bases to trimming and J lost 5 bases; unmatched junction nucleotides: 8. The germline V gene has CDR1 SQVTM and CDR2 ANQGSEA. The CDR3 consists of 13 residues. Here the CDR3 reads CSVVAGGVHEQYF. Here the CDR3 DNA reads TGCAGCGTTGTGGCAGGGGGTGTGCACGAGCAGTACTTC.

This clone was recorded a few times. The chain couples TRBV4-2 to TRBJ1-2; the D is unclear. CDR1 and CDR2 (germline): LGHNA, YNFKEQ. The CDR3 consists of 14 residues. Trimming removed 1 base from V and 8 bases from J, with 14 bases in between. This CDR3 is CASSQGNGRSGYTF. The CDR3 DNA is TGTGCCAGCAGCCAAGGGAACGGGAGGTCCGGCTACACCTTC.

This clone is deemed large (0.1 to 1%). The chain's CDR3 is CASSISGAGELFF. The CDR3 nucleotides are TGTGCCAGTAGTATCTCAGGGGCCGGGGAGCTGTTTTTT. V usage is TRBV19 and J usage is TRBJ2-2; TRBD1 might be the D (6 bases). Trimming pared 3 bases from V and 6 bases from J, leaving 8 bases between. The CDR3 contains 13 residues. In germline, CDR1 is LNHDA, CDR2 SQIVND (reference sequence).

The gene calls are TRBV7-6 and TRBJ1-1, with 10 bases aligning to TRBD1. Germline V CDR1 and CDR2: SGHVS, FNYEAQ. Trimming at V came to 5 bases and at J to 6 bases, leaving 12 bases not matched to a gene. The CDR3 consists of 16 residues. CDR3 bases: TGTGCCAGCAGCCCCGCTCGGACAGGGGGAATGGCTGAAGCTTTCTTT. Protein product: CASSPARTGGMAEAFF.

The chain has TRBV18 and TRBJ1-4; no clear D gene. The CDR3 sequence is 14 residues long. Germline-derived CDR1 and CDR2 are KGHSH and LQKENI. Trimming took 2 bases from V and 4 from J, leaving 8 bases between them. The CDR3 DNA sequence: TGTGCCAGCTCACCAGGCAGAATTAATGAAAAACTGTTTTTT. Translated, it gives CASSPGRINEKLFF.